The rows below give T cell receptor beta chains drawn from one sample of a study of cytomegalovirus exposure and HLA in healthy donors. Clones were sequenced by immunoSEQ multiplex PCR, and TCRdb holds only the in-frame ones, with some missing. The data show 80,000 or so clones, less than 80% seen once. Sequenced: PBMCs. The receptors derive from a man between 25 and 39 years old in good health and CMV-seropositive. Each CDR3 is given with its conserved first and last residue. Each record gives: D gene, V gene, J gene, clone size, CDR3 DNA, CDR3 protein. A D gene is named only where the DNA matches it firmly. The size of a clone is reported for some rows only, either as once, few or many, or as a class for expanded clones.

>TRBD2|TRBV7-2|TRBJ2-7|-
TGTGCCAGCAGCTTCTACTCAGCGGGATACTACGAGCAGTACTTC
CASSFYSAGYYEQYF
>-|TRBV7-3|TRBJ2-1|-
TGTGCCAGCAGCTCCGCGGGCGGTGAGCAGTTCTTC
CASSSAGGEQFF
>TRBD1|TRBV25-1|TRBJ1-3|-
TGTGCCAGCAGTGAATGGACAGGGCAAGCTGGAAACACCATATATTTT
CASSEWTGQAGNTIYF
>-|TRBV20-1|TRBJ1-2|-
TGCAGTAGAAGGGACACCTATGGCTACACCTTC
CSRRDTYGYTF
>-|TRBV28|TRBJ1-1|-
TGTGCCAGCAGTTTAGGGGGGGACACTGAAGCTTTCTTT
CASSLGGDTEAFF
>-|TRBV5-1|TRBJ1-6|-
TGCGCCAGCTGGGGTGGGCAGGGCCCTTCACCCCTCCACTTT
CASWGGQGPSPLHF
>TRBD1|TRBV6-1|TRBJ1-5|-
TGTGCCAGCAGTGATAGTAAGGACAGGAACAATCAGCCCCAGAATTTT
CASSDSKDRNNQPQNF
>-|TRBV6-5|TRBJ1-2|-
TGTGCCAGCAGTTACTCGGACTCTGGCTACACCTTC
CASSYSDSGYTF
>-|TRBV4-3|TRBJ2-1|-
TGCGCCAGCAGCCAGGGGATGCCTAGCAACAATGAGCAGTTCTTC
CASSQGMPSNNEQFF
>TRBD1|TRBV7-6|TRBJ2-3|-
TGTGCCAGCAGTCACAGGGGTCTTAGCACAGATACGCAGTATTTT
CASSHRGLSTDTQYF
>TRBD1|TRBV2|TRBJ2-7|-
TGTGCCAGCAGTTCCGGGACAGGGACCTACGAGCAGTACTTC
CASSSGTGTYEQYF
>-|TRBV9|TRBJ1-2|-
TGTGCCAGCAGCGTAGCGAGCGATGGCTACACCTTC
CASSVASDGYTF
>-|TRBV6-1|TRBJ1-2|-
TGTGCCAGCAGTGAAGCGCAGCAGGGATGGTGGGGCTACACCTTC
CASSEAQQGWWGYTF
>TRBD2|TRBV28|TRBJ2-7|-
TGTGCCAGCAGTGGTAATGGGGGGAGGGCCGGAGGCGGGAGGGAAACCTTC
CASSGNGGRAGGGRETF
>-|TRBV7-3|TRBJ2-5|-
TGTGCCAGCAGCTTTGGGGCCGCAGAGACCCAGTACTTC
CASSFGAAETQYF
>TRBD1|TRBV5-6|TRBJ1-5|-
TGTGCCAGCAGCTCCACAGGGGGAGGTCAGCCCCAGCATTTT
CASSSTGGGQPQHF
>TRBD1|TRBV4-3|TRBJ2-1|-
TGCGCCAGCAGCCGGTCAGGGGGCAGTGAGCAGTTCTTC
CASSRSGGSEQFF
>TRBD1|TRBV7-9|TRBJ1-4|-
TGTGCCAGCAGACCGCCGGGACAGGGGCGATGGAGTGAAAAACTGTTTTTT
CASRPPGQGRWSEKLFF
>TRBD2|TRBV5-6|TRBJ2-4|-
TGTGCCAGCAGCGCGGGACTAGCGGAGGCCAAAAACATTCAGTACTTC
CASSAGLAEAKNIQYF
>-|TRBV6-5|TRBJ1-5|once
TGTGCCAGCAGTTATTTAGGGGGAAATCAGCCCCAGCATTTT
CASSYLGGNQPQHF
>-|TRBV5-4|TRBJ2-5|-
TGTGCCAGCAGCCCCCAGTACCAAGAGACCCAGTACTTC
CASSPQYQETQYF
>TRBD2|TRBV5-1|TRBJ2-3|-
TGCGCCAGCAGATCCGGGGGGAGCACAGATACGCAGTATTTT
CASRSGGSTDTQYF
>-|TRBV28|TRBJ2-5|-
TGTGCCAGCAGTCGCTTCAACAGCTACCAAGAGACCCAGTACTTC
CASSRFNSYQETQYF
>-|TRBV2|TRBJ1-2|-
TGTGCCAGCAGTGAAGGACAGTTTAACTATGGCTACACCTTC
CASSEGQFNYGYTF
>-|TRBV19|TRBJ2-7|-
TGTGCCAGTAGTATAGAGGGGGGGCACAACTCCTACGAGCAGTACTTC
CASSIEGGHNSYEQYF
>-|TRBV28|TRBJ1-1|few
TGTGCCAGCAGTTCCGGGAACGCTGAAGCTTTCTTT
CASSSGNAEAFF
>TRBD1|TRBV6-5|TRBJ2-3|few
TGTGCCAGCAGTTACCTCAGACAGGGGTTTGTAGATACGCAGTATTTT
CASSYLRQGFVDTQYF
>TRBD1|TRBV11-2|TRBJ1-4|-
TGTGCCAGCAGCATCCCGACAGGGGAGAATGAAAAACTGTTTTTT
CASSIPTGENEKLFF
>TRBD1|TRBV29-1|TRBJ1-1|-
TGCAGCGTTAACAGGGGGCAGGGCACTGAAGCTTTCTTT
CSVNRGQGTEAFF
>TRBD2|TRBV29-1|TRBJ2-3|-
TGCAGCGCTGGGCCCCCTAGCGGGGGAGATACGCAGTATTTT
CSAGPPSGGDTQYF
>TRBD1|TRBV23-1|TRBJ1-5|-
TGCGCCAGCAGTCAATCGGCAGGGGGGCTTTCTAATCAGCCCCAGCATTTT
CASSQSAGGLSNQPQHF
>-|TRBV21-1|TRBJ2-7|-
TGTGCCAGCAGCAAAGAGGCTAGCGGTCCCTACGAGCAGTACTTC
CASSKEASGPYEQYF
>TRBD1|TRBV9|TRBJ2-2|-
TGTGCCAGCAGCGTAGCGACCGGGACAGGGAAAACCGGGGAGCTGTTTTTT
CASSVATGTGKTGELFF
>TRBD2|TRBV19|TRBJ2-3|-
TGTGCCAGTAGTATCGAGGGACTAGCGGGAGAAGGCACAGATACGCAGTATTTT
CASSIEGLAGEGTDTQYF
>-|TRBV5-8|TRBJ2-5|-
TGTGCCAGCCGGCGACTAGAACAAGAGACCCAGTACTTC
CASRRLEQETQYF
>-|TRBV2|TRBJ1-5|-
TGTGCCAGCAGTGTAGACGGGTACCAGCCCCAGCATTTT
CASSVDGYQPQHF
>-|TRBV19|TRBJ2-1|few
TGTGCCAGTAGTATAGGAGTATCTTCCAATGAGCAGTTCTTC
CASSIGVSSNEQFF
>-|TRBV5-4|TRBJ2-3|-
TGTGCCAGCAGCCTGCAGTATGATACGCAGTATTTT
CASSLQYDTQYF
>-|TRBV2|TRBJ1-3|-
TGTGCCAGCAGTGATCTGCCAGGGGGAAACACCATATATTTT
CASSDLPGGNTIYF
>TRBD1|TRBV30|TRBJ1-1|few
TGTGCCTGGACCGGACAGGCGAACACTGAAGCTTTCTTT
CAWTGQANTEAFF
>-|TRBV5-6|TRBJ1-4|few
TGTGCCAGCAGCATTCCCCGAAGCAAACTGTTTTTT
CASSIPRSKLFF
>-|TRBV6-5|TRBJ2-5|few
TGTGCCAGCAGACGACAAGAACAAGAGACCCAGTACTTC
CASRRQEQETQYF
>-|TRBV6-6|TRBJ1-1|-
TGTGCCAGCAGTTATGAGGGCATTTGGACTGAAGCTTTCTTT
CASSYEGIWTEAFF
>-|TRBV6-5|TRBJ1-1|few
TGTGCCAGCAGACAAACCGACAGGAACACTGAAGCTTTCTTT
CASRQTDRNTEAFF
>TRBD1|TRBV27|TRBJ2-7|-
TGTGCCAGCAGTAACTTCCCGGGACAGGGCTACGAGCAGTACTTC
CASSNFPGQGYEQYF
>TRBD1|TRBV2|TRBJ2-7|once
TGTGCCAGCAGTGCTGAGACAGGGCACGAGCAGTACTTC
CASSAETGHEQYF
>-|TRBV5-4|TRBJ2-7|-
TGTGCCAGCAGCTTGGGCGCAGGTCCTCTTTACGAGCAGTACTTC
CASSLGAGPLYEQYF
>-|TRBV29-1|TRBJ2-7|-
TGCAGCGTTGAAGAAGGGGAAGACGAGCAGTACTTC
CSVEEGEDEQYF
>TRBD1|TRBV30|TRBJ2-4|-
TGTGCCTGGAGTCCCCGAAGGGGGGACAGGGATCAGGGCATTCAGTACTTC
CAWSPRRGDRDQGIQYF
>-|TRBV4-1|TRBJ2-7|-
TGCGCCAGCAGCCAAGATCGCGGGATTGAGCAGTACTTC
CASSQDRGIEQYF
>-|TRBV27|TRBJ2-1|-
TGTGCCAGCAGTTTTGCAGGTTCCTACAATGAGCAGTTCTTC
CASSFAGSYNEQFF
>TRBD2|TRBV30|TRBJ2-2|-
TGTGCCTCTACTTGGGACTATGGGCGCACCGGGGAGCTGTTTTTT
CASTWDYGRTGELFF
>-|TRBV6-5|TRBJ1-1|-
TGTGCCAGTACTGGGCGTATGAACACTGAAGCTTTCTTT
CASTGRMNTEAFF
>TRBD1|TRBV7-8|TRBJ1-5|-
TGTGCCAGCAGCTCCTGGGACAGGAATAGCAATCAGCCCCAGCATTTT
CASSSWDRNSNQPQHF
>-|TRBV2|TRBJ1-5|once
TGTGCCAGCAGTCCCGCCGTCAGCCCCAGGTTTAACCATTTT
CASSPAVSPRFNHF